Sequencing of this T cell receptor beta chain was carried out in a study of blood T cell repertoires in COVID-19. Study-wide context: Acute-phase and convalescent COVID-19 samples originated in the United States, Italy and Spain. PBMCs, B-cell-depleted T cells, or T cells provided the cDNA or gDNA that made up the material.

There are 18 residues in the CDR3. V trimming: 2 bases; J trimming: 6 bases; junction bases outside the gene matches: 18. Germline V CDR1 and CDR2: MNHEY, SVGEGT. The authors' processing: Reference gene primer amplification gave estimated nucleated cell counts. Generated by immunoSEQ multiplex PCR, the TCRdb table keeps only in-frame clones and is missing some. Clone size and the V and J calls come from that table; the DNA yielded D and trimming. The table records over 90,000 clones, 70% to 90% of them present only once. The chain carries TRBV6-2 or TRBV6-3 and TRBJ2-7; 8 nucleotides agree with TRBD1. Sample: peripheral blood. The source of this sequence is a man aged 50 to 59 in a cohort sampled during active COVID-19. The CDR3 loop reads CASSYHSGRTGTFSEQYF. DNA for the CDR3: TGTGCCAGCAGTTACCACTCGGGAAGGACAGGGACCTTTTCCGAGCAGTACTTC.